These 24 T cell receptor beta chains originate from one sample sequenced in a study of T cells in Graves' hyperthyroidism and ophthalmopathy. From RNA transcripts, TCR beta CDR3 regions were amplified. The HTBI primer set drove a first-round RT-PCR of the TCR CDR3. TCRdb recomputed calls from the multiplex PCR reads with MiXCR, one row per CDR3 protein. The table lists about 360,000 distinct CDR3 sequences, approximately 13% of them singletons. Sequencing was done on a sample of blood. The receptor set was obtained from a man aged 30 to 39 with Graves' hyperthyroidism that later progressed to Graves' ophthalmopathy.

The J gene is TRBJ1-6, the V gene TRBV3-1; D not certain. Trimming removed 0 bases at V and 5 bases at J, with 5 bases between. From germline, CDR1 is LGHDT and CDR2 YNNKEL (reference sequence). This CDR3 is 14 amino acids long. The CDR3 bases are TGTGCCAGCAGCCAAGAACATAATAATTCACCCCTCCACTTT. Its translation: CASSQEHNNSPLHF.

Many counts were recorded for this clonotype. The CDR3 protein is CASSPQKMGQGARTEAFF. DNA for the CDR3: TGTGCCAGCTCACCACAGAAAATGGGACAGGGGGCAAGGACTGAAGCTTTCTTT. The chain uses TRBV18 and TRBJ1-1, with 12 bases matching TRBD1. Germline V gene sequence: CDR1 KGHSH, CDR2 LQKENI. The V and J ends lost 1 base and 5 bases, in that order; junction bases with no gene match: 11. The CDR3 runs 18 residues.

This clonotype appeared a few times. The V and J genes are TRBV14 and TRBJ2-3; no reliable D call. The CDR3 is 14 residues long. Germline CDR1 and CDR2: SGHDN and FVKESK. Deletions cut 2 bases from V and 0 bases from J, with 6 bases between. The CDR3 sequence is CASSQFLSTDTQYF. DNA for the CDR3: TGTGCCAGCAGCCAATTTCTCAGCACAGATACGCAGTATTTT. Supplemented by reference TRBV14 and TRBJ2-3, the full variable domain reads EAGVTQFPSHSVIEKGQTVTLRCDPISGHDNLYWYRRVMGKEIKFLLHFVKESKQDESGMPNNRFLAERTGGTYSTLKVQPAELEDSGVYFCASSQFLSTDTQYFGPGTRLTVL.

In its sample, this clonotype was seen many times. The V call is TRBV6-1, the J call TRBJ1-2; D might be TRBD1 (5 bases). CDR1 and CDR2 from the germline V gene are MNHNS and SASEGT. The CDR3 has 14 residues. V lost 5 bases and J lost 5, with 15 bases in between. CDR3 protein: CASSSREIGYGYTF. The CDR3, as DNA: TGTGCCAGCAGTTCCAGGGAGATCGGGTATGGCTACACCTTC.

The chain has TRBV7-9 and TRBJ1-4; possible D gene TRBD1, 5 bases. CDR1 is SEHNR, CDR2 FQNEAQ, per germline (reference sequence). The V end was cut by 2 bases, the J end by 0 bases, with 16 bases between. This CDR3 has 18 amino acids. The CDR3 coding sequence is TGTGCCAGCAGCTTACTCGGGGCGGAACCAACAACTAATGAAAAACTGTTTTTT. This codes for CASSLLGAEPTTNEKLFF.

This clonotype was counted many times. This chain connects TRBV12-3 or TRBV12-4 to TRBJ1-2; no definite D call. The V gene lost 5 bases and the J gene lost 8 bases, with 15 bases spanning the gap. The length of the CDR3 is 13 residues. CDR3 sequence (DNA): TGTGCCAGCAGTCCGGGGTCTCGTCGGGGCTACACCTTC. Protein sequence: CASSPGSRRGYTF.

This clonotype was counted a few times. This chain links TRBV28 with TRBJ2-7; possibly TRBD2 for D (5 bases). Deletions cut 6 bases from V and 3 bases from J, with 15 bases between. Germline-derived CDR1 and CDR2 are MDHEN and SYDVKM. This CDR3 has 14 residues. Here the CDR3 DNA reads TGTGCCAGCAGCGCCCCCGGACTTTTCTACGAGCAGTACTTC. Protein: CASSAPGLFYEQYF.

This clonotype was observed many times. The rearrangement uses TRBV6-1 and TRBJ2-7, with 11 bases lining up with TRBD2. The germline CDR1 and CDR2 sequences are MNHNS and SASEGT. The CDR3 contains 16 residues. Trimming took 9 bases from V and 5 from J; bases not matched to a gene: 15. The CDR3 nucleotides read TGTGCCAGTAATCCCCCTCGACTAGCGGGGTACCACGAGCAGTACTTC. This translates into CASNPPRLAGYHEQYF.

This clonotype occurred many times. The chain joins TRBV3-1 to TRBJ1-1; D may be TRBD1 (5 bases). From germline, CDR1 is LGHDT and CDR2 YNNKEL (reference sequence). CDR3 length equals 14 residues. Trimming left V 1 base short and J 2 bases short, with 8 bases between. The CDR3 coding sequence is TGTGCCAGCAGCCAAGTGGGGGTCAACACTGAAGCTTTCTTT. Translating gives CASSQVGVNTEAFF. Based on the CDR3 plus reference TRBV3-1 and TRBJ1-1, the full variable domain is DTAVSQTPKYLVTQMGNDKSIKCEQNLGHDTMYWYKQDSKKFLKIMFSYNNKELIINETVPNRFSPKSPDKAHLNLHINSLELGDSAVYFCASSQVGVNTEAFFGQGTRLTVV.

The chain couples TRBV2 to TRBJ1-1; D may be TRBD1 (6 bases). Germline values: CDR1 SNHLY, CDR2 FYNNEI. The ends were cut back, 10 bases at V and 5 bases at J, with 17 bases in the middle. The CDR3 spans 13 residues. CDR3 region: CATRLGGRTEAFF. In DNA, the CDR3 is TGTGCCACGCGCTTAGGGGGAAGGACTGAAGCTTTCTTT.

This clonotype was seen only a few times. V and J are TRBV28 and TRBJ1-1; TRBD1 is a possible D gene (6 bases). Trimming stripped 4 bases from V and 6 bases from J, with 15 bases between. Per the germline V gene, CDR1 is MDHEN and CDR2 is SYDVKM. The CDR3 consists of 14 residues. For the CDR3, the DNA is TGTGCCAGCAGTTGGGGGGGCCCAAGGGCTGAAGCTTTCTTT. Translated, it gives CASSWGGPRAEAFF. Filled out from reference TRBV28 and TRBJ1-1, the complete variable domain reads DVKVTQSSRYLVKRTGEKVFLECVQDMDHENMFWYRQDPGLGLRLIYFSYDVKMKEKGDIPEGYSVSREKKERFSLILESASTNQTSMYLCASSWGGPRAEAFFGQGTRLTVV.

This CDR3 reads CASSSSVGGLGETQYF. The CDR3 DNA follows: TGTGCCAGCAGCTCCTCTGTAGGGGGGTTAGGAGAGACCCAGTACTTC. The chain recombines TRBV5-4 with TRBJ2-5; D may correspond to TRBD1 or TRBD2 (6 bases each). V was trimmed by 3 bases and J by 4 bases, leaving 19 bases between them. From germline, CDR1 is SGHNT and CDR2 YYREEE (reference sequence). The CDR3 loop spans 16 amino acids.

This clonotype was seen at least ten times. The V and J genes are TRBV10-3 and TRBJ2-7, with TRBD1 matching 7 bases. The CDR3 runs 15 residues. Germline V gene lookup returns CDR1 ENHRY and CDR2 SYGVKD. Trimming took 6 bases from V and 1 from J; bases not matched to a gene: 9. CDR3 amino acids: CAISPRQGLSYEQYF. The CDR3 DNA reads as TGTGCCATCAGCCCCAGACAGGGCTTATCCTACGAGCAGTACTTC.

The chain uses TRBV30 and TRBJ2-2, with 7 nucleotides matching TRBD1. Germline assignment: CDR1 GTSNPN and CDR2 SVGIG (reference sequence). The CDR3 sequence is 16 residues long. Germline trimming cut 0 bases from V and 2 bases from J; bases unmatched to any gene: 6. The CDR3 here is CAWSVPYRGNTGELFF. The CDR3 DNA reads TGTGCCTGGAGTGTACCTTACAGGGGCAACACCGGGGAGCTGTTTTTT.

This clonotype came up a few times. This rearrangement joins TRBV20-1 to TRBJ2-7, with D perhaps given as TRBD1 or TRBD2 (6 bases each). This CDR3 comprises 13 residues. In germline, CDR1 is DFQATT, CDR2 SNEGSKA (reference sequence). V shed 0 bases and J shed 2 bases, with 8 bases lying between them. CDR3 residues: CSARDGGAYEQYF. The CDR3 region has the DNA TGCAGTGCTAGAGACGGGGGCGCCTACGAGCAGTACTTC.

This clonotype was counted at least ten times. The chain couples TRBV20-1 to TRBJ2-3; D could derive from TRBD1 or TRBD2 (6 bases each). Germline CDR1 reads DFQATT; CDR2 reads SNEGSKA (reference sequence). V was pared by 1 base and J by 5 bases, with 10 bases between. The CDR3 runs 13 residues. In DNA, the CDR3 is TGCAGTGCTAGAGCGGGGGCGCGAGATACGCAGTATTTT. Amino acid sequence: CSARAGARDTQYF.

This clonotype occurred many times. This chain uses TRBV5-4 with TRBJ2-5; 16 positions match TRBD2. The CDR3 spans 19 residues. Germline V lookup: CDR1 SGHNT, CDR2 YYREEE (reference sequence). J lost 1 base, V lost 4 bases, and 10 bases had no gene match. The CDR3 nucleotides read TGTGCCAGCAGCCCACCGGGACTAGCGGGGGGGCCAACCCAAGAGACCCAGTACTTC. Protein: CASSPPGLAGGPTQETQYF. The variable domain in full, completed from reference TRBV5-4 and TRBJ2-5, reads ETGVTQSPTHLIKTRGQQVTLRCSSQSGHNTVSWYQQALGQGPQFIFQYYREEENGRGNFPPRFSGLQFPNYSSELNVNALELDDSALYLCASSPPGLAGGPTQETQYFGPGTRLLVL.

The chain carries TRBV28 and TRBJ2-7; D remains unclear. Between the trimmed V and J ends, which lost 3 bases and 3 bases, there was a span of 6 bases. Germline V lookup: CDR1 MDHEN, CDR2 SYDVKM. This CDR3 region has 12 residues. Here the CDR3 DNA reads TGTGCCAGCAGTTTCCGATACTACGAGCAGTACTTC. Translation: CASSFRYYEQYF.

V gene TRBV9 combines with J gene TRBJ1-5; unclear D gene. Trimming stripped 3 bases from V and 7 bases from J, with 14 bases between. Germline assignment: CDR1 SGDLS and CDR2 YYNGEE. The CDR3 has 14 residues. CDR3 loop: CASSGVGSAQPQHF. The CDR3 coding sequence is TGTGCCAGCAGCGGGGTAGGGTCGGCCCAGCCCCAGCATTTT.

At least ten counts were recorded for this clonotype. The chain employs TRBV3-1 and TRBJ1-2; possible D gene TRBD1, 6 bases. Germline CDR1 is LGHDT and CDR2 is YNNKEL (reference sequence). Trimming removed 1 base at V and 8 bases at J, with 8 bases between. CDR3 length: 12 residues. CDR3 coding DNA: TGTGCCAGCAGCCAAGTCGGGGGCGGCTACACCTTC. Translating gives CASSQVGGGYTF.

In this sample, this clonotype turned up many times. The CDR3 coding sequence is TGCGCCAGCAGCCGCTTGTCAGGGGCTTGGTCAGATACGCAGTATTTT. It encodes CASSRLSGAWSDTQYF. J is TRBJ2-3 and V is TRBV5-1, with D maybe TRBD1 (6 bases). CDR3 size: 16 residues. Trimming shortened V by 4 bases and J by 4 bases, and 19 bases separated the two germline ends. The germline gives CDR1 SGHRS, CDR2 YFSETQ.

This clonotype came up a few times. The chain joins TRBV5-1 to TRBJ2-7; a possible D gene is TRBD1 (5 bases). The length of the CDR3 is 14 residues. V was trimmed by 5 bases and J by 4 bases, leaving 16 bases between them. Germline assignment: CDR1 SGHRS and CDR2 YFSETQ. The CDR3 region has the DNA TGCGCCAGCAGTCAAGACAGATTTGGGTACGAGCAGTACTTC. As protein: CASSQDRFGYEQYF.

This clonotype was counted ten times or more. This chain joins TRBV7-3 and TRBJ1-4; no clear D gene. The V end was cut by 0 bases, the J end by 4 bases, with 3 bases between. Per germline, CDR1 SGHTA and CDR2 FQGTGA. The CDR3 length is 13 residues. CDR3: CASSLTVNEKLFF. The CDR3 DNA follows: TGTGCCAGCAGCTTAACAGTTAATGAAAAACTGTTTTTT.

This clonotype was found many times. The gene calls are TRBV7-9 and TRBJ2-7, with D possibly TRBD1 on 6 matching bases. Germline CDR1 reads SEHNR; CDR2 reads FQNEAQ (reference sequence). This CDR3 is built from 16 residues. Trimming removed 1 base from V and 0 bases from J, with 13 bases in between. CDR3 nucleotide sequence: TGTGCCAGCAGCTTAGGGATGGACAGTGTCTCCTACGAGCAGTACTTC. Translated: CASSLGMDSVSYEQYF.